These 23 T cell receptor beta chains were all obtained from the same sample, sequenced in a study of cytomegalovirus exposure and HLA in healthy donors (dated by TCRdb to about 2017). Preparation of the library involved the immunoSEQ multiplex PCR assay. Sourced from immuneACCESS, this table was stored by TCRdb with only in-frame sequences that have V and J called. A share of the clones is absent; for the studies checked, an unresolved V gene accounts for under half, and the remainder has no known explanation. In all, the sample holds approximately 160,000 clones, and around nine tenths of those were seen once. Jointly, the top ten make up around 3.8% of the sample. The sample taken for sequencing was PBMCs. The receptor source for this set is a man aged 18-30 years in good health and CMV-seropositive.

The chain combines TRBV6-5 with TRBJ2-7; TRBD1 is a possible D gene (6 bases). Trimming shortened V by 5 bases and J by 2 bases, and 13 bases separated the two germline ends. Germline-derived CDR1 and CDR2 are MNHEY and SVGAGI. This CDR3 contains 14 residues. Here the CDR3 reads CASSLQGLAYEQYF. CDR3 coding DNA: TGTGCCAGCAGTCTCCAGGGGCTAGCCTACGAGCAGTACTTC.

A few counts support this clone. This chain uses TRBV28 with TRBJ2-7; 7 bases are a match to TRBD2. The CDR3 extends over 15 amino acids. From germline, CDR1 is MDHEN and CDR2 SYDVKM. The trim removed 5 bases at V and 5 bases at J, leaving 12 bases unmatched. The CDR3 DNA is TGTGCCAGCAGTCCCTTAGAGGGAGGGAAGAACGAGCAGTACTTC. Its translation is CASSPLEGGKNEQYF.

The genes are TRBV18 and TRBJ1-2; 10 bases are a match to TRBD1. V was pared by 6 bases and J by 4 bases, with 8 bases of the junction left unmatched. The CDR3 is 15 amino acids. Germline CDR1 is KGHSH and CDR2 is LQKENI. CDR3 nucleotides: TGTGCCAGCTCTCAGACAGGGGGCGCGAGCTATGGCTACACCTTC. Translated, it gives CASSQTGGASYGYTF.

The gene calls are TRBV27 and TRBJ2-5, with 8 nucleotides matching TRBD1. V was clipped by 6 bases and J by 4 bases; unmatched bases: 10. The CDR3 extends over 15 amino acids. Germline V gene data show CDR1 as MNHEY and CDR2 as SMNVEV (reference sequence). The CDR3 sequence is CASRRQGAQGETQYF. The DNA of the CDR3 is TGTGCCAGCAGGCGTCAGGGGGCCCAGGGAGAGACCCAGTACTTC.

For the CDR3, the DNA is TGTGCCAGCAGCTCAGGGGGCGACAGGGGGGGAGATACGCAGTATTTT. Amino acids: CASSSGGDRGGDTQYF. This chain uses TRBV6-6 with TRBJ2-3; 9 bases align to TRBD1. Germline CDR1 MNHNY, CDR2 SVGAGI (reference sequence). The CDR3 has 16 amino acids. Trimming cost V 6 bases and J 5 bases; bases outside gene matches: 12.

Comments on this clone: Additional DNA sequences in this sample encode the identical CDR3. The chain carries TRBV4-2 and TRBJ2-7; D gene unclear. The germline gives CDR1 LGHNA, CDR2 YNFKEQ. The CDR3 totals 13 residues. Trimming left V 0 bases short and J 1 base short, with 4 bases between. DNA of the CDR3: TGTGCCAGCAGCCAAGATTTATCCTACGAGCAGTACTTC. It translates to CASSQDLSYEQYF.

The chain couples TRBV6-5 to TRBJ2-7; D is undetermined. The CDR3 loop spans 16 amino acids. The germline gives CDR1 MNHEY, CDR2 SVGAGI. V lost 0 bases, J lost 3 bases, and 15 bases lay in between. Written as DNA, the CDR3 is TGTGCCAGCAGTTACTCGACTGGTCTCCCCTACTACGAGCAGTACTTC. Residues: CASSYSTGLPYYEQYF.

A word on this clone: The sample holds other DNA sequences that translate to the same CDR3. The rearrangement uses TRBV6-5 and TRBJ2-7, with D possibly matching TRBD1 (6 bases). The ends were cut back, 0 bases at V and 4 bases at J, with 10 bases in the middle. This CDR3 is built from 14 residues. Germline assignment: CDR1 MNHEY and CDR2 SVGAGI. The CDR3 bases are TGTGCCAGCAGTTACTCTCAGGGGCGGTACGAGCAGTACTTC. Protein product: CASSYSQGRYEQYF.

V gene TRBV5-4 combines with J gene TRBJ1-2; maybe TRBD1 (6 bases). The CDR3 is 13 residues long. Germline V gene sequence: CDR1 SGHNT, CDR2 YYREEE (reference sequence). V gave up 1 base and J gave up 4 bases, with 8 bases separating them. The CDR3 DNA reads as TGTGCCAGCAGCTTGAAAGGGGGCTATGGCTACACCTTC. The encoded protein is CASSLKGGYGYTF.

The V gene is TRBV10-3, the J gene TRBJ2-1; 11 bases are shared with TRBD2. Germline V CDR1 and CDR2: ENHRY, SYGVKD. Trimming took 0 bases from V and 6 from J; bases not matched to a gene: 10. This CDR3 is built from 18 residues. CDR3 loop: CAISESSIGTSGLNEQFF. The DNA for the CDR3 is TGTGCCATCAGTGAGTCTTCAATCGGGACTAGCGGCCTCAATGAGCAGTTCTTC.

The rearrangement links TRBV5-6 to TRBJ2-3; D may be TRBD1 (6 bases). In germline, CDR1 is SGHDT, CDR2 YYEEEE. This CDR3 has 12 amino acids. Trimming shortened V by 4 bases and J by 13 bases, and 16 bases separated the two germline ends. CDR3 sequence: CASSPTGKREYF. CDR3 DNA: TGTGCCAGCAGCCCTACAGGGAAACGGGAGTATTTT.

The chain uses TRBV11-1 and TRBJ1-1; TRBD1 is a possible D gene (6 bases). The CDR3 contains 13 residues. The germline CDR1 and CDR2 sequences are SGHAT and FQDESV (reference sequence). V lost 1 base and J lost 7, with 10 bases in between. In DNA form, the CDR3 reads TGTGCCAGCAGCTTAGGGACAGTGAATGAAGCTTTCTTT. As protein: CASSLGTVNEAFF.

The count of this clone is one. The CDR3 loop reads CSGVPAGSYEQYF. The CDR3, as DNA: TGCAGCGGGGTCCCAGCAGGCTCCTACGAGCAGTACTTC. This chain connects TRBV29-1 to TRBJ2-7; no reliable D call. The germline V gene encodes CDR1 SQVTM and CDR2 ANQGSEA. The CDR3 totals 13 residues. V was shortened by 7 bases and J by 0 bases, with 13 bases between the two germline ends.

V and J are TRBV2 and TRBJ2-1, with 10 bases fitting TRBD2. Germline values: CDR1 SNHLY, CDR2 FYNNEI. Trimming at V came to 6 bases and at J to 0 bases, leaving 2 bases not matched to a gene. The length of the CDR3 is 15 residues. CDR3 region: CASRSGRGSYNEQFF. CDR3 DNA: TGTGCCAGCAGGAGCGGGAGGGGCTCCTACAATGAGCAGTTCTTC.

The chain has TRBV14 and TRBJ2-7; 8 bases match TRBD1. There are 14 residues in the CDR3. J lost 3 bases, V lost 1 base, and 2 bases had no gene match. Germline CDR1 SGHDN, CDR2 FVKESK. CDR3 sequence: CASSQGTGFYEQYF. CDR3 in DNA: TGTGCCAGCAGCCAAGGGACAGGGTTCTACGAGCAGTACTTC. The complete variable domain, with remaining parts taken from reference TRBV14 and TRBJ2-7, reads EAGVTQFPSHSVIEKGQTVTLRCDPISGHDNLYWYRRVMGKEIKFLLHFVKESKQDESGMPNNRFLAERTGGTYSTLKVQPAELEDSGVYFCASSQGTGFYEQYFGPGTRLTVT.

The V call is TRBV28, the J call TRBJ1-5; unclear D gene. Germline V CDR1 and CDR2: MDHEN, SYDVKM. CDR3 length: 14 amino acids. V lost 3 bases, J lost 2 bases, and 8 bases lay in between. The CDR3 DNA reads TGTGCCAGCAGTTTCCGTTCCGGCAATCAGCCCCAGCATTTT. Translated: CASSFRSGNQPQHF.

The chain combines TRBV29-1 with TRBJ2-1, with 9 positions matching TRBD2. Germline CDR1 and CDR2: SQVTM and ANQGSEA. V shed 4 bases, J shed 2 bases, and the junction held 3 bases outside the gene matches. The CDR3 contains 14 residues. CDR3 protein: CSVVLAGTYNEQFF. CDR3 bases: TGCAGCGTTGTTCTAGCGGGGACCTACAATGAGCAGTTCTTC.

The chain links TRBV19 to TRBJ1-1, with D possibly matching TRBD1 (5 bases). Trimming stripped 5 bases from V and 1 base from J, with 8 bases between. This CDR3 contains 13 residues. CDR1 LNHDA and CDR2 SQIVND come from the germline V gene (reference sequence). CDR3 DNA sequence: TGTGCCAGTAGTGTACAGGAGAACACTGAAGCTTTCTTT. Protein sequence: CASSVQENTEAFF. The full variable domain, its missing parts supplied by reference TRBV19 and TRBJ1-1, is DGGITQSPKYLFRKEGQNVTLSCEQNLNHDAMYWYRQDPGQGLRLIYYSQIVNDFQKGDIAEGYSVSREKKESFPLTVTSAQKNPTAFYLCASSVQENTEAFFGQGTRLTVV.

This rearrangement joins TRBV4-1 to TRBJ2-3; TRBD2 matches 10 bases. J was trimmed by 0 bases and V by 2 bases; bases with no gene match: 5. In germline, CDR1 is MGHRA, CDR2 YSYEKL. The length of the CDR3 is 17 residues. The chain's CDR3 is CASSQTGTSESTDTQYF. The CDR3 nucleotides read TGCGCCAGCAGCCAAACCGGGACTAGCGAAAGCACAGATACGCAGTATTTT.

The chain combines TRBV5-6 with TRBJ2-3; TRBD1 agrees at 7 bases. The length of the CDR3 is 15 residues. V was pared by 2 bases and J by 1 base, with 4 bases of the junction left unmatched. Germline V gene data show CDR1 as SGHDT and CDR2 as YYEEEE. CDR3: CASSFDRVGTDTQYF. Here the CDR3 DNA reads TGTGCCAGCAGCTTTGACAGGGTTGGCACAGATACGCAGTATTTT.

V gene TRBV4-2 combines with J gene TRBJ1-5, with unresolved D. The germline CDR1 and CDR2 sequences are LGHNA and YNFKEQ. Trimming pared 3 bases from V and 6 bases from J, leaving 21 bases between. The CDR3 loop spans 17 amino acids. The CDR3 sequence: CASSHYKESGLGQPQHF. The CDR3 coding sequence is TGTGCCAGCAGCCACTATAAGGAATCGGGATTGGGTCAGCCCCAGCATTTT.

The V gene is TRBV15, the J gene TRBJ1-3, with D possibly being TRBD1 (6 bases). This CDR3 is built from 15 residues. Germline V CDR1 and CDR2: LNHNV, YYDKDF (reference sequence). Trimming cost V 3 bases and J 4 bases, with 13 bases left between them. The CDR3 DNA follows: TGTGCCACCAGCAGGTTCGGACAGCCCGGAAACACCATATATTTT. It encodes CATSRFGQPGNTIYF.

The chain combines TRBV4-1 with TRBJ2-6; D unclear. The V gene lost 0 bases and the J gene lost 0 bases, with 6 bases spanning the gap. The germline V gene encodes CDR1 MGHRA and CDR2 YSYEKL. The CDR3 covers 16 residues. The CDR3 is CASSQDRYSGANVLTF. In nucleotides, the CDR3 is TGCGCCAGCAGCCAAGACCGGTACTCTGGGGCCAACGTCCTGACTTTC.